These T cell receptor beta chains were read from a single sample in a study of beta chain features in type 1 diabetes. Assay used: immunoSEQ multiplex PCR; TCRdb lists only in-frame clones, some missing. This table has 150,000 or so clones, 8% to 9.5% appearing once. Sequenced: central memory CD4+ T cells from blood. The receptors come from a young woman with type 1 diabetes. Each CDR3 is given with its conserved first and last residue. A D gene is named only where the DNA matches it firmly. Not every row has a clone size; where given, it reads once, few, many or a size class.

cdr3_length	j_call	d_call	clone_size	v_call	cdr3_aa	cdr3_nt
18	TRBJ2-3	TRBD1	.	TRBV23-1	CASGRGSGTGGCTDTQYF	TGCGCCAGCGGTCGAGGGTCCGGGACAGGGGGGTGCACAGATACGCAGTATTTT
15	TRBJ1-2	TRBD1	.	TRBV19	CASTRVAGGNYGYTF	TGTGCCAGTACTCGGGTGGCAGGGGGAAACTATGGCTACACCTTC
14	TRBJ2-5	TRBD1	.	TRBV4-3	CASSRDRGGETQYF	TGCGCCAGCAGCCGCGACAGGGGAGGAGAGACCCAGTACTTC
15	TRBJ2-7	.	few	TRBV11-2	CASSLGTGSSYEQYF	TGTGCCAGCAGCTTAGGTACAGGTAGCTCCTACGAGCAGTACTTC
14	TRBJ2-7	.	.	TRBV7-9	CASSLGARAGEQYF	TGTGCCAGCAGCTTAGGGGCGAGAGCGGGCGAGCAGTACTTC
16	TRBJ2-7	TRBD1	few	TRBV11-2	CASSFRYGTGIYEQYF	TGTGCCAGCAGCTTTCGATACGGGACAGGGATCTACGAGCAGTACTTC
13	TRBJ1-2	.	.	TRBV5-7	CASSFFGGYGYTF	TGTGCCAGCAGCTTTTTCGGAGGCTATGGCTACACCTTC
13	TRBJ1-2	.	.	TRBV7-8	CASSPGTNYGYTF	TGTGCCAGCAGCCCGGGGACTAACTATGGCTACACCTTC
14	TRBJ1-1	.	.	TRBV27	CASAGTGLYSEAFF	TGTGCCAGCGCCGGTACGGGACTCTACTCTGAAGCTTTCTTT
15	TRBJ2-7	.	many	TRBV15	CATSRGWGANYEQYF	TGTGCCACCAGCAGAGGGTGGGGCGCCAACTACGAGCAGTACTTC
15	TRBJ2-5	TRBD1	few	TRBV7-2	CASSFTGTGAPTQYF	TGTGCCAGCAGCTTTACCGGGACAGGGGCCCCGACCCAGTACTTC
17	TRBJ2-1	TRBD2	.	TRBV4-1	CASSQGPSGRAYNEQFF	TGCGCCAGCAGCCAAGGCCCTAGCGGGAGGGCCTACAATGAGCAGTTCTTC
14	TRBJ2-7	TRBD1	.	TRBV9	CASSASRQGREQYF	TGTGCCAGCAGCGCATCCAGACAGGGACGCGAGCAGTACTTC
13	TRBJ2-7	.	.	TRBV6-6	CASSSYAGAEQYF	TGTGCCAGCAGTTCATACGCAGGGGCCGAGCAGTACTTC
15	TRBJ2-7	TRBD2	few	TRBV7-2	CASSSPRTSGYEQYF	TGTGCCAGCAGCTCACCCCGGACTAGCGGTTACGAGCAGTACTTC
15	TRBJ1-1	.	few	TRBV6-6	CASSSVSGGNTEAFF	TGTGCCAGCAGTTCTGTCAGTGGGGGCAATACTGAAGCTTTCTTT
15	TRBJ2-5	TRBD1	few	TRBV4-3	CASSQDITGEETQYF	TGCGCCAGCAGCCAAGATATTACAGGGGAAGAGACCCAGTACTTC
14	TRBJ2-3	.	few	TRBV5-1	CASTAGGSTDTQYF	TGCGCCAGCACCGCCGGGGGAAGCACAGATACGCAGTATTTT
13	TRBJ1-1	.	few	TRBV29-1	CSVATRGGTEAFF	TGCAGCGTTGCGACCCGGGGAGGGACTGAAGCTTTCTTT
14	TRBJ2-1	TRBD1	few	TRBV11-3	CASSSGTGNNEQFF	TGTGCCAGCAGCTCAGGGACAGGGAACAATGAGCAGTTCTTC
14	TRBJ2-5	.	few	TRBV7-9	CASSLGTGPETQYF	TGTGCCAGCAGCTTAGGTACAGGTCCAGAGACCCAGTACTTC
15	TRBJ2-3	.	.	TRBV5-4	CASSQVVRGTDTQYF	TGCGCCAGCAGCCAAGTTGTGAGGGGCACAGATACGCAGTATTTT
16	TRBJ2-7	TRBD1	.	TRBV5-5	CASSPFPDRGTYEQYF	TGTGCCAGCAGCCCTTTCCCCGACAGGGGAACCTACGAGCAGTACTTC
17	TRBJ2-1	TRBD2	few	TRBV9	CASSAVSSGGPSNEQFF	TGTGCCAGCAGCGCCGTGTCGAGCGGGGGGCCCTCCAATGAGCAGTTCTTC
15	TRBJ2-3	.	.	TRBV28	CASRPDISSTDTQYF	TGTGCCAGCAGGCCAGACATATCTAGCACAGATACGCAGTATTTT
15	TRBJ2-5	TRBD2	.	TRBV9	CASSVGTSGGETQYF	TGTGCCAGCAGCGTAGGGACTAGCGGGGGGGAGACCCAGTACTTC
13	TRBJ1-2	.	.	TRBV28	CASSLSFNYGYTF	TGTGCCAGCAGTTTAAGCTTTAACTATGGCTACACCTTC
16	TRBJ2-4	TRBD1	few	TRBV28	CASSPSAGGTKNIQYF	TGTGCCAGCAGTCCCTCGGCAGGGGGCACCAAAAACATTCAGTACTTC
14	TRBJ2-1	.	few	TRBV25-1	CASSEAGRSDEQFF	TGTGCCAGCAGTGAAGCGGGGCGGTCGGATGAGCAGTTCTTC
14	TRBJ1-6	.	.	TRBV9	CASSVGEGRSPLHF	TGTGCCAGCAGCGTAGGGGAGGGGCGGTCACCCCTCCACTTT
11	TRBJ2-3	.	few	TRBV25-1	CASLLGDTQYF	TGTGCCAGCTTACTAGGAGATACGCAGTATTTT
15	TRBJ2-3	TRBD2	.	TRBV9	CASSVLTSGTDTQYF	TGTGCCAGCAGCGTCCTCACTAGCGGGACAGATACACAGTATTTT
16	TRBJ1-6	.	.	TRBV6-5	CASSYSVQGANSPLHF	TGTGCCAGCAGTTACTCGGTACAGGGCGCGAATTCACCCCTCCACTTT
16	TRBJ2-5	TRBD2	.	TRBV7-9	CASSPRLSGLEETQYF	TGTGCCAGCAGCCCGCGGCTTAGCGGGTTAGAAGAGACCCAGTACTTC
16	TRBJ2-3	TRBD2	few	TRBV11-3	CASSWRAGGVADTQYF	TGTGCCAGCAGCTGGCGGGCGGGAGGAGTCGCAGATACGCAGTATTTT
15	TRBJ1-1	.	.	TRBV5-1	CASSLRQGSATEAFF	TGCGCCAGCAGCTTGAGGCAGGGATCGGCCACTGAAGCTTTCTTT
11	TRBJ2-3	.	.	TRBV5-6	CASSEQDTQYF	TGTGCCAGCAGCGAACAAGATACGCAGTATTTT
14	TRBJ2-3	TRBD2	.	TRBV28	CASRAGGSTDTQYF	TGTGCCAGCAGGGCGGGAGGTAGCACAGATACGCAGTATTTT
13	TRBJ2-1	.	.	TRBV10-3	CATRLDPYNEQFF	TGTGCCACCCGACTAGACCCCTACAATGAGCAGTTCTTC
16	TRBJ1-1	TRBD1	few	TRBV5-1	CASSLKGTGGNTEAFF	TGCGCCAGCAGCTTGAAAGGGACAGGAGGCAACACTGAAGCTTTCTTT
16	TRBJ2-4	.	few	TRBV15	CATSRDFTGGIYIQYF	TGTGCCACCAGCAGAGATTTCACGGGGGGCATTTACATTCAGTACTTC
15	TRBJ2-5	TRBD1	few	TRBV5-8	CASSKRTGGDETQYF	TGTGCCAGCAGCAAACGGACAGGGGGTGACGAGACCCAGTACTTC
11	TRBJ2-1	.	once	TRBV7-9	CASSNIMQQFF	TGTGCCAGCAGCAACATAATGCAGCAGTTCTTC
13	TRBJ2-5	.	.	TRBV4-3	CASSPGLQETQYF	TGCGCCAGCAGCCCAGGCCTACAAGAGACCCAGTACTTC
11	TRBJ1-1	.	few	TRBV25-1	CASSLGRGAFF	TGTGCCAGCAGTTTAGGGCGAGGGGCTTTCTTT
15	TRBJ1-6	.	.	TRBV4-3	CASSQGGNDNSPLHF	TGCGCCAGCAGCCAAGGCGGCAATGATAATTCACCCCTCCACTTT
15	TRBJ1-4	.	few	TRBV28	CASSLTGGGNEKLFF	TGTGCCAGCAGTTTAACTGGGGGCGGGAATGAAAAACTGTTTTTT
12	TRBJ1-1	TRBD1	.	TRBV6-5	CASRQGRTEAFF	TGTGCCAGCCGACAGGGTAGGACTGAAGCTTTCTTT
12	TRBJ2-2	.	few	TRBV7-6	CASSLLSGELFF	TGTGCCAGCAGCCTCCTTTCCGGGGAGCTGTTTTTT
11	TRBJ2-3	TRBD2	.	TRBV28	CASSLGREAYF	TGTGCCAGCAGTTTGGGTCGGGAGGCGTATTTT
16	TRBJ2-2	TRBD2	.	TRBV7-3	CASSPSGSAGSGELFF	TGTGCCAGCAGCCCAAGCGGGAGTGCGGGTTCCGGGGAGCTGTTTTTT
12	TRBJ2-7	.	.	TRBV7-2	CASSGGGIEQYF	TGTGCCAGCAGCGGCGGAGGGATAGAGCAGTACTTC
15	TRBJ2-1	.	.	TRBV7-7	CASSLMGGGPNEQFF	TGTGCCAGCAGCTTAATGGGCGGGGGCCCGAATGAGCAGTTCTTC
14	TRBJ2-7	TRBD2	.	TRBV7-2	CASSPPGGTYEQYF	TGTGCCAGCAGCCCGCCGGGGGGTACCTACGAGCAGTACTTC